The rows below give T cell receptor beta chains drawn from one sample of a study of shared clonotypes between healthy human individuals. Here immunoSEQ multiplex PCR was the method, and the copy in TCRdb shows in-frame clones only, minus some. In the table there are approximately 2,300,000 clones, roughly 92% of which are singletons. The sample was naive CD4+ T cells from PBMCs. The origin of the receptors is a young man in good health. Some clones in this sample may be carry-over from other donors' samples. CDR3s leave out the opening cysteine and the closing phenylalanine or tryptophan. The order of the fields is V gene, J gene, CDR3 length, CDR3 protein.

V: TRBV4-3; J: TRBJ1-6; length: 14; CDR3: ASSPRGGNYNSPLH
V: TRBV4-2; J: TRBJ1-5; length: 13; CDR3: ASSQGQGVNQPQH
V: TRBV2; J: TRBJ2-7; length: 11; CDR3: ASSEGQGDEQY
V: TRBV7-8; J: TRBJ2-7; length: 13; CDR3: ASSLAGQGSYEQY
V: TRBV29-1; J: TRBJ2-3; length: 11; CDR3: SAGTVLTDTQY
V: TRBV5-4; J: TRBJ2-1; length: 14; CDR3: ASSLVAGNNYNEQF
V: TRBV28; J: TRBJ2-1; length: 14; CDR3: ASISFSGGPYNEQF
V: TRBV6-5; J: TRBJ1-1; length: 13; CDR3: ASSYSGAVNTEAF
V: TRBV7-9; J: TRBJ1-1; length: 17; CDR3: ATPLTSQGWDGGLSEAF
V: TRBV15; J: TRBJ1-5; length: 14; CDR3: ATSRSVTGAGQPQH
V: TRBV7-3; J: TRBJ2-3; length: 11; CDR3: ASSPRASDTQY
V: TRBV4-1; J: TRBJ1-5; length: 12; CDR3: ASSPGWENQPQH
V: TRBV19; J: TRBJ1-2; length: 12; CDR3: ASSTLATAGGYT
V: TRBV6-1; J: TRBJ1-5; length: 13; CDR3: ASSEARPGNQPQH
V: TRBV4-1; J: TRBJ2-1; length: 12; CDR3: ASRLAGSYNEQF
V: TRBV28; J: TRBJ2-2; length: 13; CDR3: ASSLRQGYTGELF
V: TRBV5-1; J: TRBJ2-1; length: 15; CDR3: ASSLESSGRLHNEQF
V: TRBV6-1; J: TRBJ2-3; length: 14; CDR3: AISDLSGRGKDTQY
V: TRBV7-3; J: TRBJ1-2; length: 13; CDR3: ASSFNGGLDYGYT
V: TRBV28; J: TRBJ1-3; length: 14; CDR3: ASSREGMSSGNTIY
V: TRBV6-5; J: TRBJ2-5; length: 12; CDR3: ASRDRDGSETQY
V: TRBV6-6; J: TRBJ1-1; length: 11; CDR3: ASSQTGVGEAF
V: TRBV5-1; J: TRBJ2-5; length: 9; CDR3: ASSLYGTQY